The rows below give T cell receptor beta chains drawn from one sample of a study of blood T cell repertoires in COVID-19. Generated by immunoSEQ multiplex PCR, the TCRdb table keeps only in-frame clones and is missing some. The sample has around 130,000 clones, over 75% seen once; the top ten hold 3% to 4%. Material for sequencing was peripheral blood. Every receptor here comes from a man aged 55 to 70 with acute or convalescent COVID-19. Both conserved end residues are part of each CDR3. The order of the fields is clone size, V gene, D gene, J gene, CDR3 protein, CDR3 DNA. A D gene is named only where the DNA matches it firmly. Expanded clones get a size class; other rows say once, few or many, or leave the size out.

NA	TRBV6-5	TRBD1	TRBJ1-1	CASLRRTGYTEAFF	TGTGCCAGCCTACGCCGGACAGGGTACACTGAAGCTTTCTTT
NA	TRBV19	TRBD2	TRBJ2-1	CASSTGLGVQFF	TGTGCCAGTAGTACCGGACTAGGAGTACAGTTCTTC
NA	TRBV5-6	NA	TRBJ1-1	CASSNTGTEAFF	TGTGCCAGCAGTAACACAGGGACTGAAGCTTTCTTT
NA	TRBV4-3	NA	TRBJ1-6	CASSPTTSGDSPLHF	TGCGCCAGCAGCCCGACGACGTCAGGGGATTCACCCCTCCACTTT
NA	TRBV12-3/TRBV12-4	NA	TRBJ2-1	CASTSDSNEQFF	TGTGCCAGCACTTCGGACAGCAATGAGCAGTTCTTC
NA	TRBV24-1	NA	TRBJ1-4	CATRRMEEKLFF	TGTGCCACCCGAAGGATGGAGGAAAAACTGTTTTTT
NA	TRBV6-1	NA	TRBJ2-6	CASSESRDNSGANVLTF	TGTGCCAGCAGTGAGTCCCGGGACAACTCTGGGGCCAACGTCCTGACTTTC
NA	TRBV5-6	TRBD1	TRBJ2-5	CASTIDRGLIGETQYF	TGTGCCAGCACCATCGACAGGGGTCTGATCGGGGAGACCCAGTACTTC
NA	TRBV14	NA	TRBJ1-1	CASSHAENTEAFF	TGTGCCAGCAGCCATGCGGAGAACACTGAAGCTTTCTTT
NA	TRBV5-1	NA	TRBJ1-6	CASSLGGRDSPLHF	TGCGCCAGCAGCTTGGGGGGGAGGGATTCACCCCTCCACTTT
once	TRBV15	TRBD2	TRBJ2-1	CATSRVAGAYNEQFF	TGTGCCACCAGCAGAGTAGCGGGAGCCTACAATGAGCAGTTCTTC
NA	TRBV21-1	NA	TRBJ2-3	CASSGEGQGEADTQYF	TGTGCCAGCAGCGGCGAGGGACAGGGGGAAGCAGATACGCAGTATTTT
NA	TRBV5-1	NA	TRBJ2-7	CASSLLRDYEQYF	TGCGCCAGCAGCTTGCTGCGGGACTACGAGCAGTACTTC
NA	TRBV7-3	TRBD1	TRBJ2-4	CASSVDRGNIQYF	TGTGCCAGCAGCGTGGACAGGGGAAACATTCAGTACTTC
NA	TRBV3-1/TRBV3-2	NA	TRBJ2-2	CASTSIGELFF	TGTGCCAGCACCTCTATCGGGGAGCTGTTTTTT
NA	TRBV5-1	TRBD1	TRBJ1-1	CASSYTGGLEAFF	TGCGCCAGCAGTTATACAGGGGGCCTTGAAGCTTTCTTT
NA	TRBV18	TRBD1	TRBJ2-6	CASSPRVTGGFNSGANVLTF	TGTGCCAGCTCACCCCGAGTGACAGGGGGGTTCAACTCTGGGGCCAACGTCCTGACTTTC
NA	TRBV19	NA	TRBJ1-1	CASSPVAGAMNTEAFF	TGTGCCAGTAGTCCTGTGGCAGGGGCCATGAACACTGAAGCTTTCTTT
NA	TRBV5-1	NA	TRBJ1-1	CASSLATSIGRGTEAFF	TGCGCCAGCAGCTTGGCCACGAGTATAGGGAGGGGTACTGAAGCTTTCTTT
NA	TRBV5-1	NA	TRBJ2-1	CASSLGRVLTDNEQFF	TGCGCCAGCAGCTTGGGTCGGGTCCTGACCGACAATGAGCAGTTCTTC
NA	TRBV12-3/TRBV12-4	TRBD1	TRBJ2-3	CASSRQGPDTQYF	TGTGCCAGCAGTCGACAGGGCCCAGATACGCAGTATTTT
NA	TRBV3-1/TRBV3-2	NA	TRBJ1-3	CASSQSRRAAGNTIYF	TGTGCCAGCAGCCAATCTAGACGTGCCGCTGGAAACACCATATATTTT
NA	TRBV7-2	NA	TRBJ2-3	CASSGLWQRVTDTQYF	TGTGCCAGCAGCGGCCTGTGGCAGCGAGTCACAGATACGCAGTATTTT
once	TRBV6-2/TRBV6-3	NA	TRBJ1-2	CASSYSSGTNYGYTF	TGTGCCAGCAGTTACTCGTCAGGGACAAACTATGGCTACACCTTC
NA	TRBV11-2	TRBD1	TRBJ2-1	CASQGQGLYNEQFF	TGTGCCAGCCAAGGACAGGGGTTATACAATGAGCAGTTCTTC
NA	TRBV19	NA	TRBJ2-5	CASMLTATSLETQYF	TGTGCCAGTATGCTGACTGCCACCTCCCTTGAGACCCAGTACTTC
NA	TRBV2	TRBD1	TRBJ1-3	CASSELGTGASSGNTIYF	TGTGCCAGCAGTGAACTGGGGACAGGGGCTTCTTCTGGAAACACCATATATTTT
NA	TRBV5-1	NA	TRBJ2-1	CASSLAARGSYNEQFF	TGCGCCAGCAGCTTGGCGGCTAGAGGGTCCTACAATGAGCAGTTCTTC